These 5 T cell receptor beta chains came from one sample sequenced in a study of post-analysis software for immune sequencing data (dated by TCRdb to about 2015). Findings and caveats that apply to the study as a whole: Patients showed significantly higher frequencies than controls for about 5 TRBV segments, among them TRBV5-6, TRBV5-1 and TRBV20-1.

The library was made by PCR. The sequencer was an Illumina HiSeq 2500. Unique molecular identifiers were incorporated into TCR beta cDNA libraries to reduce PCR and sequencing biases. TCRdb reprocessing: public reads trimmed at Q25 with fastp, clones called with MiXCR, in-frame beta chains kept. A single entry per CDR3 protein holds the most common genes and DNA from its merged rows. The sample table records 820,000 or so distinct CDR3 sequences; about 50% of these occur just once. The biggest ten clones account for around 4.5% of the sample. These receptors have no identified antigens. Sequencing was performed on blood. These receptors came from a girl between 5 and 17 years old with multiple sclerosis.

The CDR3 sequence: CAPIPGQEKLFF. As DNA, the CDR3 is TGTGCCCCCATACCGGGGCAGGAAAAACTGTTTTTT. The chain has TRBV6-1 and TRBJ1-4; possibly TRBD1 for D (5 bases). The germline V gene has CDR1 MNHNS and CDR2 SASEGT. This CDR3 is 12 amino acids long. The V end was cut by 11 bases, the J end by 8 bases, with 15 bases between.

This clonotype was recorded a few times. In nucleotides, the CDR3 is TGCAGCGTCCACACGGCCTCCCAGTACTTC. This sequence encodes CSVHTASQYF. This sequence joins TRBV29-1 and TRBJ2-5; D is undetermined. With 6 bases removed from V and 9 bases from J, the gap between germline ends came to 11 bases. Germline-derived CDR1 and CDR2 are SQVTM and ANQGSEA. The CDR3 is 10 residues long.

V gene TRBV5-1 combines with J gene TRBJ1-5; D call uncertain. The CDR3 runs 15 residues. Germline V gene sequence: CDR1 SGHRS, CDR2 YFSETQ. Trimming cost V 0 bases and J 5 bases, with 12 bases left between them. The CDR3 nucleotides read TGCGCCAGCAGCTTGGAAGGAGGGCTGCATCAGCCCCAGCATTTT. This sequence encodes CASSLEGGLHQPQHF.

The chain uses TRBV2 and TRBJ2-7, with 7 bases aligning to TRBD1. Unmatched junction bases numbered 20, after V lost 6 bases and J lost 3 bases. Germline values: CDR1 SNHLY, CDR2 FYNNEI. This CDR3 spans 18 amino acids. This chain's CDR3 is CASRPGQGERDNYYEQYF. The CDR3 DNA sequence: TGTGCCAGCAGGCCCGGCCAGGGGGAACGGGACAACTACTACGAGCAGTACTTC.

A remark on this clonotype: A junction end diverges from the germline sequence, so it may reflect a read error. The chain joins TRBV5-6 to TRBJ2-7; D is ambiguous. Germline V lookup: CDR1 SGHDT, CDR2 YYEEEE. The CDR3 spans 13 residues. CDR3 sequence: CASNKDVSYAQYF. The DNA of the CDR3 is TGTGCCAGCAACAAGGACGTCTCCTACGCGCAGTACTTC.